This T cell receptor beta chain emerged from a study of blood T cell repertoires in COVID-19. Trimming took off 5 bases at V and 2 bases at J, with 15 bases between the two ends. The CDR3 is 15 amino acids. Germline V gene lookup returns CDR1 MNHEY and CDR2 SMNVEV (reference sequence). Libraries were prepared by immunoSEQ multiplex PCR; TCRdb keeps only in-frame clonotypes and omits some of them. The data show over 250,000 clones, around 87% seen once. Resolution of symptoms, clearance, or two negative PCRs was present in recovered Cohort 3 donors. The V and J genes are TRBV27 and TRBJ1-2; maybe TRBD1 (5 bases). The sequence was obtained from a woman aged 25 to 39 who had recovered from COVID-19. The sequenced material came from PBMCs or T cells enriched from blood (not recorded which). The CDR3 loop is CASSLREGKNYGYTF. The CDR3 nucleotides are TGTGCCAGCAGTCTAAGGGAGGGGAAAAACTATGGCTACACCTTC.